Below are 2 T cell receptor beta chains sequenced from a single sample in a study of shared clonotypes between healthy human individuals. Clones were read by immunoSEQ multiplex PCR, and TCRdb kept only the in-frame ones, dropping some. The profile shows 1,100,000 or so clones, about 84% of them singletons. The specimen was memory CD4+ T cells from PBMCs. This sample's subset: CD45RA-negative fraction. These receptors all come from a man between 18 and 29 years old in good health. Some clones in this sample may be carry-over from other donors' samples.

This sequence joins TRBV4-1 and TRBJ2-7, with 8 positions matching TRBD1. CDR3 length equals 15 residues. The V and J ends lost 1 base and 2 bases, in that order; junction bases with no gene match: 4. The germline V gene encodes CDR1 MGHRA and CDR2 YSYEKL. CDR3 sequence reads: CASSQVTGAPYEQYF. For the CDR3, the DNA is TGCGCCAGCAGCCAAGTGACAGGGGCTCCCTACGAGCAGTACTTC.

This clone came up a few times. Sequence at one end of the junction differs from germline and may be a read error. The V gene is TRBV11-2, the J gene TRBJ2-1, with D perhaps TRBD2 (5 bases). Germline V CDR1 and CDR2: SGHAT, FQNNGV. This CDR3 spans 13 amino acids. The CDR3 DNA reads TGTGCCAGCAGCTTAGATCGATCGGGGTTAGGAATCTTC. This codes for CASSLDRSGLGIF.